This is a list of T cell receptor beta chains from one sample in a study of immune cell composition in non-small cell lung cancer. Produced via immunoSEQ multiplex PCR; TCRdb's table is partial and in-frame only. The sample holds over a thousand clones, roughly 75% seen once. The sample was lung tumor tissue. The receptors shown here come from a human donor with non-small cell lung cancer. Each CDR3 is given with its conserved first and last residue. D genes are given only for firm matches.

V | D | CDR3
TRBV7-2 | . | CASSFGLGSYEQYF
TRBV28 | . | CASSPNTRGFMNTEAFF
TRBV7-7 | . | CASSLAGGYNEQFF
TRBV7-2 | TRBD2 | CASSPRTGTNNEQFF
TRBV19 | TRBD1 | CASSPGQQNSPLHF
TRBV4-1 | TRBD2 | CASSQDRGLANGEQFF
TRBV11-1 | . | CASSLQRGSKFF
TRBV11-2 | . | CASSLFSGSTNEKLFF
TRBV27 | . | CASSFVGGLHEQYF
TRBV30 | . | CAWSPGQRHNEKLFF
TRBV5-1 | . | CASSASGQGLSYEQYF
TRBV19 | . | CASSTNLGHFILNTGELFF
TRBV9 | . | CASSPRQSRGYGYTF
TRBV29-1 | TRBD1 | CSANTGGASYEQYF
TRBV30 | . | CAWSVGGKGYGYTF
TRBV2 | TRBD2 | CASTDRTSGGETQYF
TRBV27 | . | CASSFRMGQGSYEQYF
TRBV27 | TRBD1 | CASRPRGPSNQPQHF
TRBV6-1 | TRBD1 | CASGQGFYNEQFF
TRBV6-6 | . | CASSLDSASGNTIYF
TRBV4-3 | . | CASSQDWRSPLHF
TRBV5-4 | . | CASTQRSSTDTQYF
TRBV4-3 | . | CASSQVSRLGEGYTF
TRBV10-3 | TRBD1 | CAISDADRGDIYNEQFF
TRBV28 | TRBD1 | CASSSRTGRYEQYF
TRBV7-9 | TRBD2 | CASSPSLAGTHNEQFF
TRBV5-1 | . | CASSLRVAGLETQYF